This entry describes one T cell receptor beta chain. Its antigen is still unknown. The germline V gene encodes CDR1 LNHDA and CDR2 SQIVND (reference sequence). Trimming removed 9 bases from V and 8 bases from J; junction bases left unmatched: 9. The CDR3 contains 12 residues. This entry belongs to a study of radiotherapy plus CTLA-4 blockade in lung cancer. The table came from immunoSEQ multiplex PCR; TCRdb's copy has only in-frame clones and leaves some out. This table has over 85,000 clones, about four fifths appearing once. Focal radiation and CTLA-4 blockade (ipilimumab) were tested in chemo-refractory metastatic non-small-cell lung cancer patients. The study, taken as a whole, reports: After radiotherapy and ipilimumab, tumor-derived clones expanded in peripheral blood. Increased serum interferon-beta after radiation also reportedly predicted response strongly.

The V and J genes are TRBV19 and TRBJ1-2; 7 nucleotides align to TRBD1. Sequencing used peripheral blood, obtained from a patient treated with radiotherapy plus ipilimumab. The TCR sequence derives from a human donor with non-small cell lung cancer that progressed on radiotherapy plus ipilimumab. The CDR3 reads CASQGGVEGYTF. The CDR3 nucleotides are TGTGCCAGCCAGGGGGGAGTGGAGGGCTACACCTTC. Full variable domain (rest looked up from reference TRBV19 and TRBJ1-2): DGGITQSPKYLFRKEGQNVTLSCEQNLNHDAMYWYRQDPGQGLRLIYYSQIVNDFQKGDIAEGYSVSREKKESFPLTVTSAQKNPTAFYLCASQGGVEGYTFGSGTRLTVV.